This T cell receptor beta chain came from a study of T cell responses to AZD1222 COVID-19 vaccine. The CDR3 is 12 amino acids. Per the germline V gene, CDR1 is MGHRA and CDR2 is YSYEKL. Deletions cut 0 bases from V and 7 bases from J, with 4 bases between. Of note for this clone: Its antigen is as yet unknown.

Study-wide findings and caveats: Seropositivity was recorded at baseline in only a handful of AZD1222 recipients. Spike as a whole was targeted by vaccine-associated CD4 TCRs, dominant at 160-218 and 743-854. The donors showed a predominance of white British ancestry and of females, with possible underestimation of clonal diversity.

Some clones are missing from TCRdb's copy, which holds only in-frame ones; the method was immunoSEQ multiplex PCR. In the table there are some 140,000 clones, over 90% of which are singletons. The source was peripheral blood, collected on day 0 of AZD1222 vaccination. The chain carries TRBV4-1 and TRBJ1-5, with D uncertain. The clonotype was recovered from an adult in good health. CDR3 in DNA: TGCGCCAGCAGCCAAGATCAGCAGCCCCAGCATTTT. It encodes CASSQDQQPQHF.